This T cell receptor beta chain was identified in a study of identifying expanded T cells in peripheral blood. Here immunoSEQ multiplex PCR was the method, and the copy in TCRdb shows in-frame clones only, minus some. The sample carries approximately 130,000 clones, 75% to 90% recorded once. Study findings and constraints: Clone count variance between approximately two-week samples rose with total template count.

On this clone: Its antigen remains unidentified.

V dropped 0 bases and J dropped 4; count of bases not matched to a gene: 2. CDR1 is GTSNPN, CDR2 SVGIG, per germline (reference sequence). The CDR3 is 15 residues long. The rearrangement uses TRBV30 and TRBJ2-5, with 13 bases lining up with TRBD2. The clonotype comes from a person aged 18 to 75 in good health. The sample taken for sequencing was blood. CDR3 in DNA: TGTGCCTGGAGTGTCACTAGCGGGGGGGGAGAGACCCAGTACTTC. It is translated as CAWSVTSGGGETQYF.